This passage covers 32 T cell receptor beta chains from one sample sequenced in a study of T cell responses to AZD1222 COVID-19 vaccine. Sequencing used immunoSEQ multiplex PCR; TCRdb keeps in-frame clones, though not all of them. The sample consists of 84,000 or so clones, approximately 86% of them appearing once. The specimen comprised peripheral blood, sampled on day 0 of AZD1222 vaccination. The receptors stem from an adult in good health.

This chain uses TRBV11-3 with TRBJ1-2; 8 nucleotides match TRBD1. V gave up 5 bases and J gave up 7 bases; unmatched junction bases: 18. The length of the CDR3 is 17 residues. Germline CDR1 is SGHNT and CDR2 is YENEEA. In DNA, the CDR3 is TGTGCCAGCAGCCCAGAAGGGACAGGATTCAGCGAGGCTGGCTACACCTTC. Translating it yields CASSPEGTGFSEAGYTF.

The sample holds one count of this clone. The J gene is TRBJ1-5, the V gene TRBV19; no reliable D call. Germline V lookup: CDR1 LNHDA, CDR2 SQIVND (reference sequence). This CDR3 contains 12 residues. With 7 bases removed from V and 4 bases from J, the gap between germline ends came to 8 bases. Here the CDR3 DNA reads TGTGCCAGTAAAAAAGGGAATCAGCCCCAGCATTTT. It encodes CASKKGNQPQHF.

The chain recombines TRBV6-5 with TRBJ1-5; no clear D. The V gene lost 5 bases and the J gene lost 7 bases, with 9 bases spanning the gap. CDR1 and CDR2 from the germline V gene are MNHEY and SVGAGI. The CDR3 is 12 residues long. CDR3 residues: CASSPHGQPQHF. The CDR3 DNA follows: TGTGCCAGCAGTCCCCACGGGCAGCCCCAGCATTTT.

The rearrangement links TRBV15 to TRBJ2-7; D possibly matches TRBD1 or TRBD2 (5 bases each). V gave up 5 bases and J gave up 0 bases, with 14 bases separating them. Germline CDR1 LNHNV, CDR2 YYDKDF (reference sequence). The CDR3 is 15 amino acids. The CDR3 is CATSEPGRLSYEQYF. Here the CDR3 DNA reads TGTGCCACCAGCGAACCGGGACGCCTCTCCTACGAGCAGTACTTC.

CDR3 bases: TGCGCCAGCAGCTCGGGTCAGGGAAGATACGAGCAGTACTTC. Translated: CASSSGQGRYEQYF. V usage is TRBV5-1 and J usage is TRBJ2-7; D perhaps matches TRBD1 (5 bases). This CDR3 contains 14 residues. Between the trimmed V and J ends, which lost 3 bases and 4 bases, there was a span of 14 bases. The germline gives CDR1 SGHRS, CDR2 YFSETQ.

V and J are TRBV6-5 and TRBJ2-2, with D perhaps TRBD2 (7 bases). Germline CDR1 and CDR2: MNHEY and SVGAGI. V was shortened by 6 bases and J by 7 bases, with 18 bases between the two germline ends. The CDR3 contains 15 residues. CDR3 residues: CASSSPGAGVGELFF. The CDR3 DNA reads TGTGCCAGCAGCTCCCCGGGGGCGGGGGTCGGGGAGCTGTTTTTT.

The chain joins TRBV5-1 to TRBJ1-1; TRBD1 matches at 7 bases. Trimming removed 0 bases from V and 0 bases from J; junction bases left unmatched: 11. Germline V gene sequence: CDR1 SGHRS, CDR2 YFSETQ. This CDR3 is 18 amino acids long. CDR3 in amino acids: CASSLDTGVSVMNTEAFF. Written as DNA, the CDR3 is TGCGCCAGCAGCTTGGATACAGGGGTTTCAGTGATGAACACTGAAGCTTTCTTT.

The chain links TRBV5-8 to TRBJ2-3, with a tentative D call TRBD2 (6 bases). Germline V gives CDR1 SGHTS, CDR2 YDEGEE. Trimming removed 4 bases at V and 6 bases at J, with 6 bases between. This CDR3 contains 11 residues. The CDR3 loop reads CASSGGDTQYF. The CDR3 DNA reads TGTGCCAGCAGCGGGGGGGATACGCAGTATTTT.

The count of this clone is one. The CDR3 DNA reads TGCGCCAGCAGCTTGGGGGGACAGGGGCTCAATCAGCCCCAGCATTTT. Its protein is CASSLGGQGLNQPQHF. The gene calls are TRBV5-1 and TRBJ1-5; TRBD1 agrees at 10 bases. Losses at the gene ends were 0 bases for V and 3 bases for J; bases not matched to a gene: 3. Germline V gene sequence: CDR1 SGHRS, CDR2 YFSETQ. The CDR3 extends over 16 amino acids.

This chain connects TRBV3-1 (or the pseudogene TRBV3-2) to TRBJ2-1; 11 bases agree with TRBD2. CDR3 length: 16 residues. V trimming: 6 bases; J trimming: 7 bases; junction bases outside the gene matches: 11. Germline-derived CDR1 and CDR2 are LGHDT and YNNKEL (reference sequence). The CDR3 reads CASRGTGTSGKNEQFF. CDR3 sequence (DNA): TGTGCCAGCAGGGGCACCGGGACTAGCGGAAAAAATGAGCAGTTCTTC.

The rearrangement joins TRBV28 to TRBJ2-5, with 13 bases aligning to TRBD2. The length of the CDR3 is 15 residues. The trim removed 4 bases at V and 5 bases at J, leaving 4 bases unmatched. Germline V gene data show CDR1 as MDHEN and CDR2 as SYDVKM. This chain's CDR3 is CASSSGTSGKETQYF. CDR3 nucleotides: TGTGCCAGCAGTTCCGGGACTAGCGGGAAGGAGACCCAGTACTTC.

This clone was observed once. The chain joins TRBV29-1 to TRBJ1-1, with D uncertain. The CDR3 is 13 residues long. In germline, CDR1 is SQVTM, CDR2 ANQGSEA. Trimming left V 6 bases short and J 4 bases short, with 15 bases between. CDR3 bases: TGCAGCGTGTCTGACCAATGGGGCACTGAAGCTTTCTTT. This gives the protein CSVSDQWGTEAFF.

This chain connects TRBV19 to TRBJ2-4; D tentatively fits TRBD1 or TRBD2 (5 bases each). The CDR3 totals 16 residues. The germline V and J ends were trimmed by 4 bases and 1 base, with 14 bases remaining between them. Germline CDR1 LNHDA, CDR2 SQIVND (reference sequence). In DNA form, the CDR3 reads TGTGCCAGTAGTACACAGGAGACGGGGGCCAAAAACATTCAGTACTTC. The encoded protein is CASSTQETGAKNIQYF.

The chain uses TRBV5-4 and TRBJ1-6; possibly TRBD1 for D (5 bases). The CDR3 length is 15 residues. V lost 4 bases and J lost 7, with 15 bases in between. The germline V gene has CDR1 SGHNT and CDR2 YYREEE (reference sequence). The CDR3 is CASSPGLPGNSPLHF. CDR3 nucleotides: TGTGCCAGCAGCCCGGGACTCCCAGGGAATTCACCCCTCCACTTT.

Only a few counts were recorded for this clone. V gene TRBV5-1 combines with J gene TRBJ1-4; 12 bases match TRBD1. This CDR3 has 15 amino acids. Trimming removed 1 base from V and 8 bases from J; junction bases left unmatched: 3. The germline V gene has CDR1 SGHRS and CDR2 YFSETQ. Here the CDR3 reads CASSLTGTGGEKLFF. The CDR3 bases are TGCGCCAGCAGCTTGACCGGGACAGGGGGCGAAAAACTGTTTTTT.

The chain employs TRBV7-9 and TRBJ1-1; TRBD1 matches 7 bases. V was pared by 6 bases and J by 1 base, with 5 bases of the junction left unmatched. CDR3 length: 14 residues. Germline CDR1 SEHNR, CDR2 FQNEAQ (reference sequence). CDR3 region: CASRQQGTNTEAFF. The DNA of the CDR3 is TGTGCCAGCAGGCAACAGGGGACGAACACTGAAGCTTTCTTT.

The rearrangement uses TRBV3-1 (or the pseudogene TRBV3-2) and TRBJ2-7; TRBD2 aligns across 8 bases. V shed 1 base, J shed 3 bases, and the junction held 8 bases outside the gene matches. The CDR3 runs 16 residues. The V gene's germline CDR1 is LGHDT and CDR2 YNNKEL (reference sequence). CDR3 residues: CASSQGRLAGIYEQYF. In nucleotides, the CDR3 is TGTGCCAGCAGCCAAGGGAGGTTAGCGGGGATCTACGAGCAGTACTTC.

The chain recombines TRBV28 with TRBJ1-1; tentatively, D is TRBD1 (5 bases). V was pared by 2 bases and J by 3 bases, with 10 bases between. The germline V gene encodes CDR1 MDHEN and CDR2 SYDVKM. The CDR3 runs 14 residues. In DNA form, the CDR3 reads TGTGCCAGCAGTTTAATTTCGGGGGACACTGAAGCTTTCTTT. Its protein product is CASSLISGDTEAFF.

The CDR3 spells CASSLAGNTGELFF. The CDR3 bases are TGTGCCAGCAGTTTAGCGGGGAACACCGGGGAGCTGTTTTTT. The chain is built from TRBV6-2 or TRBV6-3 and TRBJ2-2, with TRBD2 matching 7 bases. The CDR3 covers 14 residues. Germline assignment: CDR1 MNHEY and CDR2 SVGEGT. With 4 bases clipped from V and 1 base from J, the junction kept 0 bases outside the gene matches.

J is TRBJ2-7 and V is TRBV5-8; perhaps TRBD2 as D (5 bases). With 1 base removed from V and 5 bases from J, the gap between germline ends came to 7 bases. Germline CDR1 and CDR2: SGHTS and YDEGEE. This CDR3 comprises 12 residues. The CDR3 protein is CASSLPGNEQYF. As DNA, the CDR3 is TGTGCCAGCAGCTTGCCCGGGAACGAGCAGTACTTC.

The genes are TRBV19 and TRBJ2-6; 7 nucleotides align to TRBD1. Per germline, CDR1 LNHDA and CDR2 SQIVND (reference sequence). The CDR3 extends over 15 amino acids. With 5 bases clipped from V and 2 bases from J, the junction kept 3 bases outside the gene matches. CDR3 sequence reads: CASSETGTGANVLTF. The CDR3 bases are TGTGCCAGTAGTGAGACAGGGACTGGGGCCAACGTCCTGACTTTC.

The chain carries TRBV2 and TRBJ2-7, with 14 bases matching TRBD2. After removal of 6 bases from V and 3 bases from J, the junction contained 7 bases not matched to a gene. The length of the CDR3 is 16 residues. Looked up from germline, CDR1 is SNHLY and CDR2 is FYNNEI. CDR3 amino acids: CASRTGTSGRGYEQYF. In DNA form, the CDR3 reads TGTGCCAGCAGGACGGGGACTAGCGGGAGAGGCTACGAGCAGTACTTC.

In its sample, this clone was seen a few times. V is TRBV19 and J is TRBJ2-1, with 9 bases that match TRBD2. This CDR3 spans 14 amino acids. V dropped 6 bases and J dropped 2; count of bases not matched to a gene: 2. Looked up from germline, CDR1 is LNHDA and CDR2 is SQIVND (reference sequence). CDR3 amino acids: CASSSSGTYNEQFF. CDR3 bases: TGTGCCAGTAGCTCTAGCGGGACCTACAATGAGCAGTTCTTC.

The chain joins TRBV28 to TRBJ1-4; D ambiguous. Per germline, CDR1 MDHEN and CDR2 SYDVKM. The CDR3 sequence is 11 residues long. Trimming stripped 8 bases from V and 5 bases from J, with 6 bases between. CDR3 sequence (DNA): TGTGCCAGCCGATCCAATGAAAAACTGTTTTTT. This codes for CASRSNEKLFF.

The gene calls are TRBV5-1 and TRBJ2-3; 7 bases are a match to TRBD1. The germline V gene has CDR1 SGHRS and CDR2 YFSETQ. V trimming: 0 bases; J trimming: 2 bases; junction bases outside the gene matches: 3. This CDR3 region has 15 residues. The CDR3 sequence: CASSLVGQNTDTQYF. CDR3 in DNA: TGCGCCAGCAGCTTGGTGGGACAGAACACAGATACGCAGTATTTT.

The chain uses TRBV11-2 and TRBJ1-5; a weak D match, TRBD1 (5 bases). Trimming stripped 4 bases from V and 0 bases from J, with 13 bases between. This CDR3 has 16 residues. CDR1 is SGHAT, CDR2 FQNNGV, per germline. The CDR3 DNA reads as TGTGCCAGCAGCTCCCTGGGGGGATATAGCAATCAGCCCCAGCATTTT. This encodes CASSSLGGYSNQPQHF. Full variable domain (rest looked up from reference TRBV11-2 and TRBJ1-5): EAGVAQSPRYKIIEKRQSVAFWCNPISGHATLYWYQQILGQGPKLLIQFQNNGVVDDSQLPKDRFSAERLKGVDSTLKIQPAKLEDSAVYLCASSSLGGYSNQPQHFGDGTRLSIL.

V gene TRBV5-1 combines with J gene TRBJ2-2; tentatively, D is TRBD2 (5 bases). V was pared by 0 bases and J by 5 bases, with 11 bases between. CDR1 is SGHRS and CDR2 is YFSETQ in the germline V gene. The CDR3 extends over 15 amino acids. The CDR3 nucleotides read TGCGCCAGCAGCTTGGGTCCAGGCGGGACCGGGGAGCTGTTTTTT. Its translation: CASSLGPGGTGELFF.

The chain combines TRBV9 with TRBJ2-1, with TRBD1 matching over 9 bases. Looked up from germline, CDR1 is SGDLS and CDR2 is YYNGEE. V lost 2 bases to trimming and J lost 2 bases; unmatched junction nucleotides: 2. This CDR3 contains 15 residues. The CDR3 coding sequence is TGTGCCAGCAGCGTCGGACAGGGGACCTACAATGAGCAGTTCTTC. Protein product: CASSVGQGTYNEQFF.

The rearrangement links TRBV12-2 to TRBJ1-2. TRBV12-2 constitutes a pseudogene. The CDR3 length is 18 residues. CDR3 coding DNA: TGTGCAAGTCGCTTAGCGCGAGTCGCCCCTCCAATCGGGGGCGGCTACACCTTC. Protein: CASRLARVAPPIGGGYTF.

The J gene is TRBJ2-2, the V gene TRBV7-2; D perhaps matches TRBD2 (5 bases). Looked up from germline, CDR1 is SGHTA and CDR2 is FQGNSA. The V and J ends lost 5 bases and 0 bases respectively, with 7 bases between them. This CDR3 comprises 14 residues. As DNA, the CDR3 is TGTGCCAGCAGCCGGAGGACGAACACCGGGGAGCTGTTTTTT. Translated: CASSRRTNTGELFF.

V is TRBV28 and J is TRBJ2-7; 10 bases are shared with TRBD2. V gave up 8 bases and J gave up 1 base; unmatched junction bases: 11. Germline V lookup: CDR1 MDHEN, CDR2 SYDVKM. The CDR3 extends over 16 amino acids. The CDR3: CASLGLADSGSYEQYF. CDR3 DNA sequence: TGTGCCAGCCTCGGACTAGCGGACTCCGGGTCCTACGAGCAGTACTTC.

The chain links TRBV4-1 to TRBJ2-7, with TRBD2 matching over 14 bases. Germline V lookup: CDR1 MGHRA, CDR2 YSYEKL. Germline trimming cut 0 bases from V and 4 bases from J; bases unmatched to any gene: 5. This CDR3 comprises 17 residues. The DNA of the CDR3 is TGCGCCAGCAGCCAAGATAGGGGGACTAGCGGGAGTTACGAGCAGTACTTC. Amino acids: CASSQDRGTSGSYEQYF.